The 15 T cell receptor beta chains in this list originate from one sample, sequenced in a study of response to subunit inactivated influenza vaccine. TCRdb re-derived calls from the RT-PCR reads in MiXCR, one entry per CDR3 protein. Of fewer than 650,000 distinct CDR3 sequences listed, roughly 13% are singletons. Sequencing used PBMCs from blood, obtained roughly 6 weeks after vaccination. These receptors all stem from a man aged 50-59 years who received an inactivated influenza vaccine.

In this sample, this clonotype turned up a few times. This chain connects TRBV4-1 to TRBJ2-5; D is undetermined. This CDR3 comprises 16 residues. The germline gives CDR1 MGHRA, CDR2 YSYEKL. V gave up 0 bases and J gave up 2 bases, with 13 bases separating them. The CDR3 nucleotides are TGCGCCAGCAGCCAAGAACCCCTTGGGTTACAAGAGACCCAGTACTTC. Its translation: CASSQEPLGLQETQYF.

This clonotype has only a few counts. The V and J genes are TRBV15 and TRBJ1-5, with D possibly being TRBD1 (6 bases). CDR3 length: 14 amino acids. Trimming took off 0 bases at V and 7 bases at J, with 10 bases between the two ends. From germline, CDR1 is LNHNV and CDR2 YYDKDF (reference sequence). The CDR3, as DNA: TGTGCCACCAGCAGAGATTCAGGGGAGCAGCCCCAGCATTTT. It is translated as CATSRDSGEQPQHF.

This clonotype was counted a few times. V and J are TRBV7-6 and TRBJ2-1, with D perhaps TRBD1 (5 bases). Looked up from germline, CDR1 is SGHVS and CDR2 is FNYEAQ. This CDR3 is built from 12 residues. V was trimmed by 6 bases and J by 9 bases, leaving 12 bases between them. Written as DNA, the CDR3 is TGTGCCAGCAGTTATCTAGACAGTGAGCAGTTCTTC. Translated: CASSYLDSEQFF.

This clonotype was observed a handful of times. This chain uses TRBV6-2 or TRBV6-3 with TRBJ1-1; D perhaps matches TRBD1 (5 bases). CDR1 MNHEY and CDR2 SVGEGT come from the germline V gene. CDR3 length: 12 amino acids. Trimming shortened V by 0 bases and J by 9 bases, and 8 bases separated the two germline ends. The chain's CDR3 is CASSYSTGKAFF. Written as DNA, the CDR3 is TGTGCCAGCAGTTACTCTACAGGAAAAGCTTTCTTT.

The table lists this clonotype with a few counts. CDR3 amino acids: CASSRTVLGGEQYF. The CDR3 coding sequence is TGTGCCAGCAGTAGGACAGTCTTGGGGGGCGAGCAGTACTTC. The V call is TRBV27, the J call TRBJ2-7, with D perhaps given as TRBD1 or TRBD2 (6 bases each). The CDR3 spans 14 residues. Germline lookup yields CDR1 MNHEY and CDR2 SMNVEV (reference sequence). Trimming removed 5 bases from V and 6 bases from J, with 17 bases in between.

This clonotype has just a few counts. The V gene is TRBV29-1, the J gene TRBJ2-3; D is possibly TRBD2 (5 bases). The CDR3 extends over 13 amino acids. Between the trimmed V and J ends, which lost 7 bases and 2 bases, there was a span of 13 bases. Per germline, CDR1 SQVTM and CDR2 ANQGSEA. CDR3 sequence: CSAGERYTDTQYF. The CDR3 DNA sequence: TGCAGCGCCGGGGAGCGTTACACAGATACGCAGTATTTT.

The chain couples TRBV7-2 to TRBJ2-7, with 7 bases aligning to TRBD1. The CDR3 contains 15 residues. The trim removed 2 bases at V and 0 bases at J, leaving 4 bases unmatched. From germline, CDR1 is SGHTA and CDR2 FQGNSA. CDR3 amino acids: CASSLLNRGSYEQYF. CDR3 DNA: TGTGCCAGCAGCTTATTAAACAGGGGCTCCTACGAGCAGTACTTC.

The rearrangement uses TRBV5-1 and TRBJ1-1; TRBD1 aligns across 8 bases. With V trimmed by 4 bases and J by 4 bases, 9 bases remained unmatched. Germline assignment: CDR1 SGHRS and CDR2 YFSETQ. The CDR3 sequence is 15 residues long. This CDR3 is CASSPDRARFTEAFF. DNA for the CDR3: TGCGCCAGCAGCCCGGACAGGGCCCGGTTCACTGAAGCTTTCTTT.

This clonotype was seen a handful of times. As DNA, the CDR3 is TGTGCCAGCAGTTTATCGGAGACAGGGAGCACTGAAGCTTTCTTT. This gives the protein CASSLSETGSTEAFF. J is TRBJ1-1 and V is TRBV27; 7 bases map to TRBD1. Germline-derived CDR1 and CDR2 are MNHEY and SMNVEV (reference sequence). CDR3 size: 15 residues. Trimming cost V 0 bases and J 4 bases; bases outside gene matches: 5.

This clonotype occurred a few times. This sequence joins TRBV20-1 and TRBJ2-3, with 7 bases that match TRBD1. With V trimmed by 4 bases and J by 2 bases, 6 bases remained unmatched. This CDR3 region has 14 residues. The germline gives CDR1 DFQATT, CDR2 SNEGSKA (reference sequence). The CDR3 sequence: CSANRGRPTDTQYF. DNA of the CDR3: TGCAGTGCTAACAGGGGAAGGCCCACAGATACGCAGTATTTT.

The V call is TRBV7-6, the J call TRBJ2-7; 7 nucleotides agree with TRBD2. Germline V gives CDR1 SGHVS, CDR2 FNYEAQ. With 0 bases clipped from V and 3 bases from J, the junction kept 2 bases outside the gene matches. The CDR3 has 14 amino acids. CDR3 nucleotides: TGTGCCAGCAGCTTAGCAGGGGACTACTACGAGCAGTACTTC. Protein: CASSLAGDYYEQYF.

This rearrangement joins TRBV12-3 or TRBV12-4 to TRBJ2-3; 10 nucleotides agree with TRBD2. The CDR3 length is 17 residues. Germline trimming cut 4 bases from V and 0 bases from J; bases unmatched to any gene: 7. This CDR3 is CASSSIRTSGSTDTQYF. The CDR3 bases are TGTGCCAGCAGTTCAATTCGGACTAGCGGTAGCACAGATACGCAGTATTTT.

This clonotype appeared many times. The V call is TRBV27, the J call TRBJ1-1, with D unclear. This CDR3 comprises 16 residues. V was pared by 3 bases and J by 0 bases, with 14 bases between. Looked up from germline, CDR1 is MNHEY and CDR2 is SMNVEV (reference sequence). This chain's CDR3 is CASSFNIGHVNTEAFF. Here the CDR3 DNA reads TGTGCCAGCAGTTTTAATATTGGGCACGTGAACACTGAAGCTTTCTTT.

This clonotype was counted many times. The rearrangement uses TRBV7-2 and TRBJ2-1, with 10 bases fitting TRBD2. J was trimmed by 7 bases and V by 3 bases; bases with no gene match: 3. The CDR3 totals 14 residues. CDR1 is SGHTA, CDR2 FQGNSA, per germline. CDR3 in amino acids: CASSFTSGKNEQFF. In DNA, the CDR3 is TGTGCCAGCAGCTTTACTAGCGGGAAGAATGAGCAGTTCTTC.

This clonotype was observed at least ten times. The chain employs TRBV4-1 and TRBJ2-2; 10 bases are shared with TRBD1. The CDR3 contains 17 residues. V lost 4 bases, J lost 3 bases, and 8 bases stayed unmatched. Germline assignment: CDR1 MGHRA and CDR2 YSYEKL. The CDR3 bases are TGCGCCAGCAGCCTCCTAGGACAGGGGGACTACACCGGGGAGCTGTTTTTT. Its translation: CASSLLGQGDYTGELFF.